The 19 T cell receptor beta chains below come from one sample, sequenced in a study of T cell responses to AZD1222 COVID-19 vaccine. Assay used: immunoSEQ multiplex PCR; TCRdb lists only in-frame clones, some missing. Found here are 100,000 to 150,000 clones, roughly nine tenths of them singletons; the top ten hold 6.3%. The source was peripheral blood, collected on day 0 of AZD1222 vaccination. These receptors came from an adult in good health.

V gene TRBV6-5 combines with J gene TRBJ2-1; the D gene is possibly TRBD1 (5 bases). V shed 8 bases and J shed 7 bases, with 15 bases lying between them. There are 13 residues in the CDR3. CDR1 is MNHEY and CDR2 is SVGAGI in the germline V gene. The CDR3 region has the DNA TGTGCCAGCGGACACCCCCAAGGTAATGAGCAGTTCTTC. Its translation: CASGHPQGNEQFF.

The chain couples TRBV7-9 to TRBJ1-2; tentatively, D is TRBD1 (6 bases). Germline assignment: CDR1 SEHNR and CDR2 FQNEAQ (reference sequence). Trimming left V 0 bases short and J 7 bases short, with 15 bases between. The CDR3 runs to 15 residues. The CDR3: CASSLAPQGSSGYTF. The CDR3, as DNA: TGTGCCAGCAGCTTAGCCCCACAGGGTTCAAGTGGCTACACCTTC.

The rearrangement uses TRBV19 and TRBJ2-2, with unresolved D. Trimming removed 3 bases from V and 2 bases from J, with 7 bases in between. CDR1 LNHDA and CDR2 SQIVND come from the germline V gene (reference sequence). The CDR3 totals 14 residues. CDR3 bases: TGTGCCAGTAGTATCGAACAAAACACCGGGGAGCTGTTTTTT. Translating gives CASSIEQNTGELFF.

This chain connects TRBV4-1 to TRBJ2-1; TRBD2 might be the D (5 bases). CDR1 and CDR2 (germline): MGHRA, YSYEKL. This CDR3 is built from 16 residues. Trimming removed 1 base at V and 3 bases at J, with 13 bases between. The DNA of the CDR3 is TGCGCCAGCAGCCAAGTTATAAGCGGAAACTACAATGAGCAGTTCTTC. It translates to CASSQVISGNYNEQFF.

CDR3 sequence: CASRSGQNNYGYTF. The CDR3 DNA reads TGTGCCAGTCGCTCCGGACAGAATAACTATGGCTACACCTTC. This chain joins TRBV19 and TRBJ1-2; perhaps TRBD1 as D (6 bases). Per the germline V gene, CDR1 is LNHDA and CDR2 is SQIVND (reference sequence). Trimming left V 8 bases short and J 1 base short, with 14 bases between. The CDR3 covers 14 residues. Supplemented by reference TRBV19 and TRBJ1-2, the full variable domain reads DGGITQSPKYLFRKEGQNVTLSCEQNLNHDAMYWYRQDPGQGLRLIYYSQIVNDFQKGDIAEGYSVSREKKESFPLTVTSAQKNPTAFYLCASRSGQNNYGYTFGSGTRLTVV.

The chain links TRBV6-5 to TRBJ1-4; D not certain. CDR3 length: 15 residues. Germline V gives CDR1 MNHEY, CDR2 SVGAGI. Trimming pared 6 bases from V and 8 bases from J, leaving 19 bases between. The CDR3 protein is CASRSFDRTREKLFF. The CDR3 bases are TGTGCCAGCAGATCCTTCGACCGTACCAGGGAAAAACTGTTTTTT.

The V call is TRBV9, the J call TRBJ2-3; a possible D gene is TRBD2 (6 bases). The CDR3 extends over 13 amino acids. Trimming cost V 0 bases and J 9 bases, with 11 bases left between them. Per germline, CDR1 SGDLS and CDR2 YYNGEE. This CDR3 is CASSVVEGPTQYF. CDR3 sequence (DNA): TGTGCCAGCAGCGTAGTGGAGGGGCCAACGCAGTATTTT.

The chain couples TRBV9 to TRBJ2-2; 11 bases align to TRBD1. CDR1 is SGDLS, CDR2 YYNGEE, per germline. The CDR3 consists of 15 residues. Trimming removed 4 bases from V and 6 bases from J; junction bases left unmatched: 5. The CDR3 loop is CASSPPGQGAGELFF. For the CDR3, the DNA is TGTGCCAGCAGCCCTCCGGGACAGGGGGCCGGGGAGCTGTTTTTT.

This clone was detected once. The chain employs TRBV5-4 and TRBJ1-6, with TRBD1 as a possible D gene (5 bases). This CDR3 region has 13 residues. Germline CDR1 reads SGHNT; CDR2 reads YYREEE (reference sequence). V was shortened by 4 bases and J by 7 bases, with 9 bases between the two germline ends. CDR3 nucleotides: TGTGCCAGCAGCCTCGACAGAAATTCACCCCTCCACTTT. Residues: CASSLDRNSPLHF. Using reference TRBV5-4 and TRBJ1-6 for the parts outside the CDR3, the full variable domain is ETGVTQSPTHLIKTRGQQVTLRCSSQSGHNTVSWYQQALGQGPQFIFQYYREEENGRGNFPPRFSGLQFPNYSSELNVNALELDDSALYLCASSLDRNSPLHFGNGTRLTVT.

In nucleotides, the CDR3 is TGTGCCAGCAGCCTCCCAGTTGGAGATACGCAGTATTTT. As protein: CASSLPVGDTQYF. This chain joins TRBV3-1 (or the pseudogene TRBV3-2) and TRBJ2-3; no definite D call. The CDR3 runs 13 residues. The germline V and J ends were trimmed by 4 bases and 5 bases, with 10 bases remaining between them. CDR1 and CDR2 (germline): LGHDT, YNNKEL (reference sequence).

This clone was counted a single time. This chain uses TRBV6-5 with TRBJ2-2; D call uncertain. The CDR3 is made up of 15 amino acids. The germline V gene has CDR1 MNHEY and CDR2 SVGAGI. The V and J ends lost 0 bases and 4 bases respectively, with 9 bases between them. The CDR3 region has the DNA TGTGCCAGCAGTTACTCGGGCTTAACCACCGGGGAGCTGTTTTTT. It is translated as CASSYSGLTTGELFF.

The chain uses TRBV5-5 and TRBJ2-1; 8 bases match TRBD1. The germline CDR1 and CDR2 sequences are SGHKS and YYEKEE (reference sequence). V gave up 7 bases and J gave up 10 bases; unmatched junction bases: 13. The CDR3 length is 14 residues. The CDR3 spells CASCPRTGSWEQFF. In nucleotides, the CDR3 is TGTGCCAGCTGCCCGAGGACAGGGAGTTGGGAGCAGTTCTTC.

The rearrangement links TRBV23-1 to TRBJ1-5, with 7 bases identical to TRBD1. TRBV23-1 qualifies as an ORF whose function is uncertain. CDR3 length: 17 amino acids. Losses at the gene ends were 0 bases for V and 0 bases for J; bases not matched to a gene: 5. The CDR3 here is CASSQSARGDSNQPQHF. CDR3 sequence (DNA): TGCGCCAGCAGTCAATCGGCCAGGGGGGATAGCAATCAGCCCCAGCATTTT.

DNA of the CDR3: TGTGCCAGCAGCTTAGCGGGAGCACAGAACACTGAAGCTTTCTTT. Translated: CASSLAGAQNTEAFF. The genes are TRBV7-2 and TRBJ1-1; D remains ambiguous. V was trimmed by 0 bases and J by 1 base, leaving 9 bases between them. This CDR3 contains 15 residues. Germline lookup yields CDR1 SGHTA and CDR2 FQGNSA.

This sequence joins TRBV6-1 and TRBJ1-6; D ambiguous. This CDR3 is built from 12 residues. Between the trimmed V and J ends, which lost 3 bases and 10 bases, there was a span of 7 bases. Per the germline V gene, CDR1 is MNHNS and CDR2 is SASEGT. The CDR3 loop is CASSEHDSPLHF. The CDR3 DNA sequence: TGTGCCAGCAGTGAGCACGACTCACCCCTCCACTTT.

This chain links TRBV19 with TRBJ2-2; 10 bases map to TRBD1. Germline loops: CDR1 LNHDA, CDR2 SQIVND (reference sequence). With 1 base clipped from V and 4 bases from J, the junction kept 0 bases outside the gene matches. This CDR3 region has 15 residues. The CDR3 reads CASSIGTGGTGELFF. CDR3 sequence (DNA): TGTGCCAGTAGTATAGGGACAGGGGGCACCGGGGAGCTGTTTTTT.

The chain employs TRBV21-1 and TRBJ2-5; the D call in the table, TRBD1, was not verified against the DNA. TRBV21-1 is a documented pseudogene. The CDR3 has 17 amino acids. CDR3 protein: CVSSVAVTDTKQETQYF. CDR3 nucleotide sequence: TGTGTTTCCAGCGTGGCGGTGACAGATACCAAACAAGAGACCCAGTACTTC.

The rearrangement links TRBV18 to TRBJ2-1, with a possible D match to TRBD2 (6 bases). Trimming stripped 3 bases from V and 8 bases from J, with 14 bases between. Germline CDR1 and CDR2: KGHSH and LQKENI. CDR3 size: 14 residues. The CDR3 coding sequence is TGTGCCAGCTCACCTTTGCCTAGCGTCGATGAGCAGTTCTTC. It encodes CASSPLPSVDEQFF. Using reference TRBV18 and TRBJ2-1 for the parts outside the CDR3, the full variable domain is NAGVMQNPRHLVRRRGQEARLRCSPMKGHSHVYWYRQLPEEGLKFMVYLQKENIIDESGMPKERFSAEFPKEGPSILRIQQVVRGDSAAYFCASSPLPSVDEQFFGPGTRLTVL.

The rearrangement links TRBV27 to TRBJ1-1, with 9 bases matching TRBD1. CDR1 and CDR2 (germline): MNHEY, SMNVEV (reference sequence). With V trimmed by 1 base and J by 6 bases, 3 bases remained unmatched. The CDR3 extends over 14 amino acids. The CDR3 nucleotides read TGTGCCAGCAGTTTATACAGGGGGCTGTCTGAAGCTTTCTTT. Translation gives CASSLYRGLSEAFF.